The next 26 T cell receptor beta chains were all read from a single sample in a study of blood T cells in healthy people across ages. Then a second PCR, running roughly 7 to 12 cycles, was carried out with a sample-barcoded 5' primer and a J-beta primer mix. MiXCR was run by TCRdb on the 5' RACE reads, yielding one entry per CDR3 protein. Altogether 380,000 or so distinct CDR3 sequences are present, 45% to 65% being singletons, with the ten largest covering roughly 51%. The sequenced material came from blood. All receptors derive from a man aged 55 to 69 in good health.

The chain couples TRBV7-2 to TRBJ1-2, with D hard to call. The germline gives CDR1 SGHTA, CDR2 FQGNSA. V was cut by 11 bases and J by 3 bases, with 16 bases left in between. The CDR3 length is 13 residues. Here the CDR3 reads CACTIARDYGYTF. In DNA, the CDR3 is TGTGCCTGCACCATAGCGAGGGACTATGGCTACACCTTC.

The genes are TRBV7-9 and TRBJ1-4; D uncertain. Germline V CDR1 and CDR2: SEHNR, FQNEAQ (reference sequence). Trimming left V 5 bases short and J 0 bases short, with 10 bases between. This CDR3 has 15 residues. CDR3 in amino acids: CASSNPRTTNEKLFF. The CDR3 bases are TGTGCCAGCAGCAATCCTCGGACAACTAATGAAAAACTGTTTTTT.

The chain is built from TRBV11-2 and TRBJ2-7; D uncertain. From germline, CDR1 is SGHAT and CDR2 FQNNGV. This CDR3 contains 12 residues. Trimming removed 8 bases from V and 4 bases from J, with 12 bases in between. CDR3 nucleotide sequence: TGTGCCAGCGGCCGTAGGGAATACGAGCAGTACTTC. It codes for CASGRREYEQYF.

This clonotype was seen a handful of times. The genes are TRBV12-3 or TRBV12-4 and TRBJ1-6; the D gene is possibly TRBD1 (5 bases). This CDR3 is 13 amino acids long. With 5 bases removed from V and 10 bases from J, the gap between germline ends came to 12 bases. The CDR3 nucleotides are TGTGCCAGCAGTGCCCGGGACCTCTCACCCCTCCACTTT. This sequence encodes CASSARDLSPLHF.

Concerning this clonotype itself: One junction end disagrees with the germline gene, perhaps due to a read error. The chain uses TRBV20-1 and TRBJ2-1, with D possibly called TRBD1 or TRBD2 (5 bases each). The CDR3 is 13 amino acids. CDR1 DFQATT and CDR2 SNEGSKA come from the germline V gene (reference sequence). The CDR3 reads CSTRVGRRDEQFF. For the CDR3, the DNA is TGCAGTACTAGGGTGGGGCGCAGGGATGAGCAGTTCTTC.

There are a few counts of this clonotype. The genes are TRBV12-3 or TRBV12-4 and TRBJ2-3; no firm D call. V lost 7 bases and J 3 bases, leaving 8 bases between the germline ends. This CDR3 contains 12 residues. CDR3 sequence: CASTRLTDTQYF. The CDR3 DNA reads as TGTGCCAGCACCAGACTGACAGATACGCAGTATTTT.

This rearrangement joins TRBV12-3 or TRBV12-4 to TRBJ2-1; D is perhaps TRBD1 (6 bases). The V gene lost 6 bases and the J gene lost 7 bases, with 19 bases spanning the gap. There are 15 residues in the CDR3. CDR3 in amino acids: CASSHRQAGKNEQFF. The CDR3 DNA reads as TGTGCCAGCAGCCACCGACAGGCCGGAAAAAATGAGCAGTTCTTC.

This rearrangement joins TRBV5-1 to TRBJ1-2; the match to TRBD1 covers 11 bases. The CDR3 is 16 residues long. Germline trimming cut 4 bases from V and 4 bases from J; bases unmatched to any gene: 9. CDR1 SGHRS and CDR2 YFSETQ come from the germline V gene. CDR3 nucleotides: TGCGCCAGCAGCCCGGCCGGGACAGGGGGGGGCTATGGCTACACCTTC. Translating gives CASSPAGTGGGYGYTF.

The chain carries TRBV7-9 and TRBJ2-3; 10 nucleotides match TRBD2. Trimming removed 5 bases from V and 8 bases from J; junction bases left unmatched: 16. The germline V gene has CDR1 SEHNR and CDR2 FQNEAQ (reference sequence). This CDR3 has 17 residues. CDR3 protein: CASSPRRVAGGASTQYF. CDR3 sequence (DNA): TGTGCCAGCAGCCCCCGCCGTGTAGCGGGGGGAGCAAGTACGCAGTATTTT.

The chain joins TRBV4-3 to TRBJ1-1; D is uncertain. Germline CDR1 is LGHNA and CDR2 is YSLEER. V was pared by 9 bases and J by 0 bases, with 14 bases between. The CDR3 has 14 residues. CDR3 DNA: TGCGCCAGTGCCCCAGGAGACATGAACACTGAAGCTTTCTTT. This translates into CASAPGDMNTEAFF.

The V call is TRBV6-5, the J call TRBJ2-3; D is undetermined. V gave up 2 bases and J gave up 5 bases, with 2 bases separating them. Per germline, CDR1 MNHEY and CDR2 SVGAGI. The CDR3 has 11 residues. The chain's CDR3 is CASSYLDTQYF. In nucleotides, the CDR3 is TGTGCCAGCAGTTACCTAGATACGCAGTATTTT.

The rearrangement joins TRBV5-1 to TRBJ2-3, with 10 bases aligning to TRBD2. Germline CDR1 SGHRS, CDR2 YFSETQ. The V gene end was trimmed by 6 bases and the J gene end by 2 bases; junction bases not matched to a gene: 6. The CDR3 covers 15 residues. The CDR3: CASKAGTSATDTQYF. The CDR3 DNA reads TGCGCCAGCAAGGCCGGGACTAGCGCCACAGATACGCAGTATTTT.

V gene TRBV7-9 combines with J gene TRBJ2-5, with D unresolved. CDR3 size: 12 residues. Trimming removed 0 bases at V and 4 bases at J, with 3 bases between. Germline assignment: CDR1 SEHNR and CDR2 FQNEAQ (reference sequence). CDR3 loop: CASSLASETQYF. DNA of the CDR3: TGTGCCAGCAGCTTAGCCTCAGAGACCCAGTACTTC.

A remark on this clonotype: A much larger clone lies a single base off, so this may be a read error. The DNA of the CDR3 is TGCAGCGCTGAAGATCTCGGGAAGAAGTCCTACGAGCAGTACTTC. Its translation: CSAEDLGKKSYEQYF. V usage is TRBV29-1 and J usage is TRBJ2-5; D is perhaps TRBD2 (5 bases). The DNA end is more similar to TRBJ2-7, so the J call may be wrong. The CDR3 is 15 amino acids. Germline lookup yields CDR1 SQVTM and CDR2 ANQGSEA.

The V and J genes are TRBV7-8 and TRBJ2-2; 13 bases align to TRBD2. The trim removed 4 bases at V and 6 bases at J, leaving 11 bases unmatched. Germline CDR1 reads SGHVS; CDR2 reads FQNEAQ. The CDR3 totals 18 residues. The CDR3 is CASSYRTSGSVAAGELFF. CDR3 nucleotides: TGTGCCAGCAGCTATCGGACTAGCGGGAGTGTTGCGGCCGGGGAGCTGTTTTTT.

The rearrangement links TRBV7-2 to TRBJ2-4, with 12 bases that match TRBD1. The better agreement between TRBJ2-5 and the DNA end casts doubt on the J call. The V gene's germline CDR1 is SGHTA and CDR2 FQGNSA. The length of the CDR3 is 15 residues. The CDR3 spells CASSRDRGLKETQYF. The CDR3 DNA reads as TGTGCCAGCAGTCGGGACAGGGGGCTGAAGGAGACCCAGTACTTC.

This clonotype turned up a few times. The rearrangement links TRBV5-1 to TRBJ2-7; D is ambiguous. The germline gives CDR1 SGHRS, CDR2 YFSETQ. CDR3 length: 13 residues. The CDR3 region is CAQNEERSHEQYF. The DNA for the CDR3 is TGCGCTCAAAACGAGGAGCGTTCGCACGAGCAGTACTTC.

This clonotype was observed a handful of times. This sequence joins TRBV5-1 and TRBJ1-4; D unclear. CDR1 and CDR2 from the germline V gene are SGHRS and YFSETQ. The V end lost 3 bases, the J end lost 0 bases, and 9 bases lay between the germline ends. The CDR3 extends over 15 amino acids. In DNA form, the CDR3 reads TGCGCCAGCAGCTCTCAGGCGGCAACTAATGAAAAACTGTTTTTT. Its translation is CASSSQAATNEKLFF.

This clonotype was seen a few times. The J gene is TRBJ2-3, the V gene TRBV20-1; possible D gene TRBD2, 7 bases. CDR1 is DFQATT, CDR2 SNEGSKA, per germline (reference sequence). CDR3 length: 16 amino acids. V lost 0 bases and J 1 base, leaving 14 bases between the germline ends. The CDR3 region has the DNA TGCAGTGCTAGAGATAGGGGCGGGGGCGGCACAGATACGCAGTATTTT. As protein: CSARDRGGGGTDTQYF.

The chain combines TRBV2 with TRBJ1-1, with D hard to call. The germline V and J ends were trimmed by 6 bases and 8 bases, with 10 bases remaining between them. Germline CDR1 and CDR2: SNHLY and FYNNEI. CDR3 size: 11 residues. The CDR3 region is CASRTAVEAFF. CDR3 coding DNA: TGTGCCAGCAGAACAGCAGTAGAAGCTTTCTTT.

J is TRBJ1-1 and V is TRBV12-3 or TRBV12-4; D remains unclear. The CDR3 sequence is 15 residues long. V was shortened by 1 base and J by 3 bases, with 12 bases between the two germline ends. The CDR3, as DNA: TGTGCCAGCAGTTTAGGGAACCTTGAGTACACTGAAGCTTTCTTT. Translation gives CASSLGNLEYTEAFF.

V gene TRBV20-1 combines with J gene TRBJ2-7, with 7 positions matching TRBD1. The better agreement between TRBJ2-5 and the DNA end casts doubt on the J call. The V gene's germline CDR1 is DFQATT and CDR2 SNEGSKA (reference sequence). The CDR3 runs to 14 residues. The DNA of the CDR3 is TGCAGTGCTAGAGATCGTGGACAGGCTGGGACCCAGTACTTC. Protein product: CSARDRGQAGTQYF.

In this sample, this clonotype turned up many times. The V and J genes are TRBV4-2 and TRBJ2-1; D remains unclear. CDR3 size: 16 residues. Germline-derived CDR1 and CDR2 are LGHNA and YNFKEQ. V was trimmed by 0 bases and J by 0 bases, leaving 9 bases between them. The CDR3 spells CASSQDLGSSYNEQFF. The CDR3, as DNA: TGTGCCAGCAGCCAAGATTTGGGATCCTCCTACAATGAGCAGTTCTTC.

The rearrangement joins TRBV29-1 to TRBJ2-7; TRBD2 is a possible D gene (6 bases). The CDR3 loop spans 12 amino acids. CDR1 is SQVTM, CDR2 ANQGSEA, per germline. Trimming pared 6 bases from V and 4 bases from J, leaving 13 bases between. In DNA, the CDR3 is TGCAGCGTGGGGAGGTCGGTATACGAGCAGTACTTC. Its translation is CSVGRSVYEQYF.

This clonotype was observed a handful of times. The genes are TRBV6-2 or TRBV6-3 and TRBJ1-2; the D gene is possibly TRBD1 (6 bases). This CDR3 region has 14 residues. V was cut by 0 bases and J by 6 bases, with 11 bases left in between. The germline V gene has CDR1 MNHEY and CDR2 SVGEGT. In DNA, the CDR3 is TGTGCCAGCAGTTACTCCGCCAGGGGAGATGGCTACACCTTC. Translation gives CASSYSARGDGYTF.

This rearrangement joins TRBV20-1 to TRBJ2-3; possible D gene TRBD2, 6 bases. V lost 6 bases and J 6 bases, leaving 16 bases between the germline ends. Germline-derived CDR1 and CDR2 are DFQATT and SNEGSKA (reference sequence). The CDR3 runs to 13 residues. This CDR3 is CSARWGVEDTQYF. The CDR3 DNA is TGCAGTGCCCGGTGGGGGGTAGAGGATACGCAGTATTTT.